This T cell receptor beta chain was identified in a study of chemoradiotherapy in HPV16-positive cancers. Study-level results: Candidate HPV-specific clones and E7-related TCR motifs grew in tumor during treatment. The functional HPV-specific definition rests on just two HPV16-positive patients.

Germline V gene lookup returns CDR1 LNHDA and CDR2 SQIVND (reference sequence). The trim removed 2 bases at V and 4 bases at J, leaving 6 bases unmatched. This CDR3 comprises 16 residues. Profiling relied on immunoSEQ multiplex PCR, and the TCRdb table lists in-frame clones only, not all of them. The table lists thousands of clones, roughly 83% of them singletons, with approximately 2.9% in the top ten. As regards this clone: No antigen is known for it.

The specimen comprised tumor tissue, sampled from a patient who underwent chemoradiotherapy. The gene calls are TRBV19 and TRBJ2-2, with 8 bases fitting TRBD1. The TCR was taken from a human donor with HPV-associated anogenital cancer. The CDR3 sequence: CASSIQGAGPTGELFF. The CDR3 coding sequence is TGTGCCAGTAGTATACAGGGGGCCGGTCCCACCGGGGAGCTGTTTTTT.